What follows describes a single T cell receptor (beta chain). Antigen specificity is unknown. Here immunoSEQ multiplex PCR was the method, and the copy in TCRdb shows in-frame clones only, minus some. The repertoire consists of roughly 130,000 clones, with roughly 84% occurring once and the leading ten covering approximately 12%. The CDR3 loop spans 14 amino acids. CDR1 and CDR2 from the germline V gene are LGHDT and YNNKEL (reference sequence). After removal of 0 bases from V and 4 bases from J, the junction contained 2 bases not matched to a gene. These data belong to a study of T cell responses to AZD1222 COVID-19 vaccine. Study-wide results and caveats: Just five to seven people given AZD1222 tested seropositive at baseline. Nearly half of the spike-specific TCRs reportedly recognize variant regions that carry no mutations. Vaccine-related CD4 TCRs covered spike, predominating at 160-218 and 743-854.

Sequencing used peripheral blood, obtained on day 0 of AZD1222 vaccination. The TCR originated in an adult in good health. V and J are TRBV3-1 (or the pseudogene TRBV3-2) and TRBJ1-1; 7 nucleotides agree with TRBD1. DNA for the CDR3: TGTGCCAGCAGCCAAGATGACAGGGCCACTGAAGCTTTCTTT. Translating it yields CASSQDDRATEAFF.